These T cell receptor beta chains were read from a single sample in a study of T cell changes during pregnancy in multiple sclerosis. Profiling relied on immunoSEQ multiplex PCR, and the TCRdb table lists in-frame clones only, not all of them. The sample shows around 50,000 clones, 90% to 95% of them seen only once. Source: CD4+ T cells from peripheral blood mononuclear cells, taken in the first trimester of pregnancy. The receptors derive from a female donor with multiple sclerosis, enrolled in a pregnancy study. Each CDR3 is given with its conserved first and last residue. Clone size is shown for a subset of rows, as once, few, many or a class of expanded clone.

clone_size: NA; v_call: TRBV10-3; j_call: TRBJ1-2; cdr3_length: 14; cdr3_aa: CAISEGQATYGYTF
clone_size: NA; v_call: TRBV19; j_call: TRBJ1-5; cdr3_length: 18; cdr3_aa: CASSGRDRGFYSNQPQHF
clone_size: NA; v_call: TRBV15; j_call: TRBJ2-1; cdr3_length: 18; cdr3_aa: CATSGGTGYPSSYNEQFF
clone_size: NA; v_call: TRBV27; j_call: TRBJ1-2; cdr3_length: 16; cdr3_aa: CASSLRGQGVVGGYTF
clone_size: NA; v_call: TRBV5-4; j_call: TRBJ2-1; cdr3_length: 13; cdr3_aa: CASSSDSIREQFF
clone_size: once; v_call: TRBV19; j_call: TRBJ1-6; cdr3_length: 17; cdr3_aa: CASNSVGSIGGNSPLHF
clone_size: NA; v_call: TRBV4-2; j_call: TRBJ2-2; cdr3_length: 15; cdr3_aa: CASSQTDGNTGELFF
clone_size: once; v_call: TRBV10-3; j_call: TRBJ2-3; cdr3_length: 16; cdr3_aa: CAISEGLAGGTDTQYF
clone_size: NA; v_call: TRBV18; j_call: TRBJ2-2; cdr3_length: 16; cdr3_aa: CASSPPGLGTTGELFF
clone_size: once; v_call: TRBV7-2; j_call: TRBJ2-3; cdr3_length: 15; cdr3_aa: CASSGEAGGTDTQYF
clone_size: NA; v_call: TRBV18; j_call: TRBJ1-1; cdr3_length: 15; cdr3_aa: CASSRNRGPNTEAFF
clone_size: NA; v_call: TRBV9; j_call: TRBJ2-7; cdr3_length: 15; cdr3_aa: CASSAGQGLNYEQYF